These T cell receptor beta chains were read from a single sample in a study of cytomegalovirus exposure and HLA in healthy donors. Generated by immunoSEQ multiplex PCR, the TCRdb table keeps only in-frame clones and is missing some. The sample includes 150,000 or so clones, roughly nine tenths of them seen just once. The sequenced sample was PBMCs. The receptor set was obtained from a woman aged 18-29 years in good health and CMV-seropositive. CDR3s include the opening cysteine and the closing phenylalanine or tryptophan. A D gene is named only where the DNA matches it firmly. Size tells how often a clone was seen (once, few, many) or the class of an expanded clone, and some rows leave it out.

TRBV23-1	many	-	10	TRBJ1-5	TGCGCCAGCAGCCCCTGGCCCCAGCATTTT	CASSPWPQHF
TRBV5-1	-	-	11	TRBJ2-1	TGCGCCAGCAGCGAAATCGGTGAGCAGTTCTTC	CASSEIGEQFF
TRBV6-1	-	-	13	TRBJ1-1	TGTGCCAGCAGTGTACAGGGTCACACTGAAGCTTTCTTT	CASSVQGHTEAFF
TRBV7-6	-	TRBD1	15	TRBJ2-2	TGTGCCAGCAGCCCAACAGGGGCTCTCACCGGGGAGCTGTTTTTT	CASSPTGALTGELFF
TRBV6-4	-	-	15	TRBJ2-1	TGTGCCAGCAGCGTCGGGGCTAGCGAGCACAATGAGCAGTTCTTC	CASSVGASEHNEQFF
TRBV9	-	TRBD1	13	TRBJ2-7	TGTGCCAGCTCACCGGGACAGGTCTACGAGCAGTACTTC	CASSPGQVYEQYF
TRBV6-5	-	-	12	TRBJ2-1	TGTGCCAGCAGTTACTCGCGGGATGAGCAGTTCTTC	CASSYSRDEQFF
TRBV2	-	TRBD2	15	TRBJ2-7	TGTGCCAGCAGTGACTGGACTAGCGTCTCCTACGAGCAGTACTTC	CASSDWTSVSYEQYF
TRBV27	-	TRBD1	16	TRBJ1-2	TGTGCCAGCAGTTTATCCGTAGGTCCAGGGGGCTCTGGCTACACCTTC	CASSLSVGPGGSGYTF
TRBV27	-	TRBD2	15	TRBJ2-7	TGTGCCAGCAGCCCCGGGACTAGCGGGTCCTACGAGCAGTACTTC	CASSPGTSGSYEQYF
TRBV4-1	-	-	17	TRBJ2-3	TGCGCCAGCAGCCAAGATGGTGGAGGGGCCGGCACAGATACGCAGTATTTT	CASSQDGGGAGTDTQYF
TRBV15	-	-	14	TRBJ2-5	TGTGCCACCAGCGGGGGACTCGCCGGGAAGACCCAGTACTTC	CATSGGLAGKTQYF
TRBV4-1	-	-	15	TRBJ1-4	TGCGCCAGCAGCCAAGATCGCCCCGGAGAAGAAAAACTGTTTTTT	CASSQDRPGEEKLFF
TRBV7-8	-	TRBD1	16	TRBJ2-7	TGTGCCAGCAGCTTAGTAGGGACAGCCCTAAACTACGAGCAGTACTTC	CASSLVGTALNYEQYF
TRBV28	-	-	11	TRBJ1-5	TGTGCCAGCAGTTTCCGTCAGCCCCAGCATTTT	CASSFRQPQHF
TRBV27	few	TRBD1	15	TRBJ1-2	TGTGCCAGCAGTCCGGGACAGGGGCCTTACTATGGCTACACCTTC	CASSPGQGPYYGYTF
TRBV6-1	-	-	14	TRBJ2-4	TGTGCCAGCAACAAAGACGGGGCCAAAAACATTCAGTACTTC	CASNKDGAKNIQYF
TRBV30	-	-	13	TRBJ2-7	TGTGCCTCTAAACAGCTGGGCTCCTACGAGCAGTACTTC	CASKQLGSYEQYF
TRBV5-4	-	-	13	TRBJ2-1	TGTGCCAGCAGCTTGGCAGGCAACAATGAGCAGTTCTTC	CASSLAGNNEQFF
TRBV28	-	-	14	TRBJ1-5	TGTGCCAGCTGGGGCAGGGTTTCCAATCAGCCCCAGCATTTT	CASWGRVSNQPQHF
TRBV25-1	-	TRBD1	14	TRBJ2-5	TGTGCCAGCAGTGAACAGGGGGTGGGTGAGACCCAGTACTTC	CASSEQGVGETQYF
TRBV30	-	-	12	TRBJ1-2	TGTGCCTGGAGTGTAAACCTGGAGGGCTACACCTTC	CAWSVNLEGYTF
TRBV2	-	TRBD2	16	TRBJ2-5	TGTGCCAGCAGTGGGGTGCGGGAGCTGAGCCAAGAGACCCAGTACTTC	CASSGVRELSQETQYF
TRBV6-4	-	TRBD2	14	TRBJ2-7	TGTGCCAGCAGCCCTGGGGAGGGCCCCTACGAGCAGTACTTC	CASSPGEGPYEQYF
TRBV7-2	-	-	14	TRBJ1-4	TGTGCCAGCAGCTTAGCGCTAGAGCGGACCAAACTGTTTTTT	CASSLALERTKLFF
TRBV7-2	-	-	14	TRBJ2-7	TGTGCCAGCAGCTTAGAAAACAGGGCGGGTGAGCAGTACTTC	CASSLENRAGEQYF
TRBV28	-	TRBD2	16	TRBJ2-3	TGTGCCAGCAGTCTGACTAGCGGGAGGCGTACAGATACGCAGTATTTT	CASSLTSGRRTDTQYF
TRBV29-1	-	-	13	TRBJ2-3	TGCAGCGTCGGTGGACAGCACGCAGATACGCAGTATTTT	CSVGGQHADTQYF
TRBV7-9	-	TRBD2	14	TRBJ2-5	TGTGCCAGCAGCTTAGTAGCGGGAGAAGAGACCCAGTACTTC	CASSLVAGEETQYF
TRBV5-8	-	-	13	TRBJ2-4	TGTGCCAGCAGCTTGGGACAGAAAAACATTCAGTACTTC	CASSLGQKNIQYF
TRBV7-9	-	TRBD1	17	TRBJ1-4	TGTGCCAGCAGCTTTCCTGGACAGGGCTGGACTAATGAAAAACTGTTTTTT	CASSFPGQGWTNEKLFF
TRBV15	-	-	13	TRBJ1-2	TGTGCCACCAGCAGAGAGGGGGCAGGGGGCTACACCTTC	CATSREGAGGYTF
TRBV2	-	TRBD2	15	TRBJ2-7	TGTGCCAGCAGTGGAAGACTAGCGGGATCCTACGAGCAGTACTTC	CASSGRLAGSYEQYF
TRBV4-3	-	TRBD2	16	TRBJ2-1	TGCGCCAGCAGCCAAGGACTAGCGGGAAATGAGAATGAGCAGTTCTTC	CASSQGLAGNENEQFF
TRBV11-3	-	-	12	TRBJ2-7	TGTGCCAGCAGCTCAGGGATCTACGAGCAGTACTTC	CASSSGIYEQYF
TRBV1	-	-	16	TRBJ2-7	TGCACCAGCAGCCAAGAATGGCGAAGCGGGTCCTACGAGCAGTACTTC	CTSSQEWRSGSYEQYF
TRBV28	few	TRBD1	14	TRBJ1-2	TGTGCCAGCAGGGTTTACAGGGGTGACTATGGCTACACCTTC	CASRVYRGDYGYTF
TRBV28	-	-	12	TRBJ2-7	TGTGCCAGCAGTGCCCCCCGAGGTGAGCAGTACTTC	CASSAPRGEQYF
TRBV11-3	-	-	15	TRBJ1-3	TGTGCCAGCAGCTCATCTTCAGGGCCAGGAAACACCATATATTTT	CASSSSSGPGNTIYF
TRBV19	-	TRBD2	16	TRBJ2-7	TGTGCCAGTAGTCGCTTGACTAGCGGAGGGGCCTACGAGCAGTACTTC	CASSRLTSGGAYEQYF
TRBV29-1	-	TRBD2	13	TRBJ2-2	TGCAGCGTTGATATTAGCGGGACCGGGGAGCTGTTTTTT	CSVDISGTGELFF
TRBV7-8	-	TRBD2	19	TRBJ2-1	TGTGCCAGCAGCCACAACAGGCCGACACGCGGGAGGTTGGACAATGAGCAGTTCTTC	CASSHNRPTRGRLDNEQFF
TRBV7-6	-	TRBD2	17	TRBJ2-1	TGTGCCAGCAGCTTTATCATTCCTAGCGGGAGACGGAATGAGCAGTTCTTC	CASSFIIPSGRRNEQFF
TRBV6-6	-	TRBD2	16	TRBJ2-1	TGTGCCAGCAGGTCCCCTAGCGGGACCTCCTACAATGAGCAGTTCTTC	CASRSPSGTSYNEQFF
TRBV4-2	-	TRBD1	17	TRBJ2-7	TGTGCCAGCAGCCATAGGAGCACAGGGGAATTTACCTACGAGCAGTACTTC	CASSHRSTGEFTYEQYF
TRBV30	-	-	13	TRBJ1-4	TGTGCCTGCTCCAGGGTATCTAATGAAAAACTGTTTTTT	CACSRVSNEKLFF
TRBV7-7	-	TRBD1	15	TRBJ2-2	TGTGCTAGCAGCCCCGGGACAGTGAACACCGGGGAGCTGTTTTTT	CASSPGTVNTGELFF
TRBV11-3	-	-	20	TRBJ2-6	TGTGCCAGCAGCCCCCGCTTCCTCGGGGGGCGAGAGTCTGGGGCCAACGTCCTGACTTTC	CASSPRFLGGRESGANVLTF
TRBV29-1	-	TRBD2	15	TRBJ2-3	TGCAGCGTCAAGGGGACTAGCGGAAGCACAGATACGCAGTATTTT	CSVKGTSGSTDTQYF
TRBV29-1	-	-	13	TRBJ1-2	TGCAGCGTTGAAGATAAGCAGGGCAATGGCTACACCTTC	CSVEDKQGNGYTF
TRBV7-9	-	TRBD2	16	TRBJ2-5	TGTGCCAGCAGCTTGGGTAGCGGGAGAATAGAAGAGACCCAGTACTTC	CASSLGSGRIEETQYF
TRBV6-6	few	TRBD1	15	TRBJ1-5	TGTGCCAGCAGTTTAACAGGGGGGCGCAATCAGCCCCAGCATTTT	CASSLTGGRNQPQHF
TRBV28	-	TRBD1	15	TRBJ2-7	TGTGCCAGCAGTCAGGGGGGACAGGGTTTCTACGAGCAGTACTTC	CASSQGGQGFYEQYF
TRBV28	-	TRBD1	14	TRBJ2-7	TGTGCCAGCACCGCCCCGGGACAGTACTACGAGCAGTACTTC	CASTAPGQYYEQYF
TRBV10-3	-	TRBD1	14	TRBJ1-5	TGTGCCACCAGACAGGGGTATAGCAATCAGCCCCAGCATTTT	CATRQGYSNQPQHF